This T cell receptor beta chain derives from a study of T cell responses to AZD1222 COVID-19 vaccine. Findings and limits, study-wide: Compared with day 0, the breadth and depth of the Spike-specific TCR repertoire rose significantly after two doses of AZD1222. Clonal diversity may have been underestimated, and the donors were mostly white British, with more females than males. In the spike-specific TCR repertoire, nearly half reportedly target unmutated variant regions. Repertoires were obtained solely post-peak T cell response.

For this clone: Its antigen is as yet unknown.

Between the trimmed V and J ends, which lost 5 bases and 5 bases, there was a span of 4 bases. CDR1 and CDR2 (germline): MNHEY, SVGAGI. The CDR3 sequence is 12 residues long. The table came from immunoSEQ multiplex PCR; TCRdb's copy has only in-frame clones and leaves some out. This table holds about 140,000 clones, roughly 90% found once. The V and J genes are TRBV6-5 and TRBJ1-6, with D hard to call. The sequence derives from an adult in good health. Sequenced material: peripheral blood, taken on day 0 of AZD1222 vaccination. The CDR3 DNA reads TGTGCCAGCAGTCTTAATAATTCACCCCTCCACTTT. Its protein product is CASSLNNSPLHF.